Listed below are T cell receptor beta chains from one sample, sequenced in a study of blood T cell repertoires in COVID-19. The data were produced by immunoSEQ multiplex PCR, yet TCRdb's version contains in-frame clones alone and is incomplete. The sample records around 70,000 clones, 65% to 85% being singletons. Sequencing used peripheral blood. The receptors were gathered from a man aged 50 to 60 with COVID-19, enrolled during active disease. Each CDR3 is given with its conserved first and last residue. The order of the fields is V gene, clone size, J gene, D gene, CDR3 DNA, CDR3 protein. The D gene is left open where the match is weak. Size is stated for part of the rows, as once, few or many counts, or as a class when the clone is expanded.

TRBV12-3/TRBV12-4	.	TRBJ1-2	.	TGTGCCAGCAGCCGTCGGGGGAAATCTGGCTACACCTTC	CASSRRGKSGYTF
TRBV28	.	TRBJ2-2	TRBD1	TGTGCCAGCAGTGACCGGGACAGCTTCGTAGAGCTGTTTTTT	CASSDRDSFVELFF
TRBV7-3	.	TRBJ2-1	TRBD2	TGTGCCAGCAGCTTAACCCCCGGGACTAGCGGGAGAAGCAATGAGCAGTTCTTC	CASSLTPGTSGRSNEQFF
TRBV6-5	.	TRBJ2-1	.	TGTGCCAGCAGTTCCCCAGACAGATACAATGAGCAGTTCTTC	CASSSPDRYNEQFF
TRBV19	.	TRBJ1-4	.	TGTGCCACTCAGGAACTGGGAGGGGCTAATGAAAAACTGTTTTTT	CATQELGGANEKLFF
TRBV6-2/TRBV6-3	.	TRBJ1-5	.	TGTGCCAGCAGTTACCCCTCGACAGTAGTCCGCAATCAGCCCCAGCATTTT	CASSYPSTVVRNQPQHF
TRBV9	.	TRBJ2-3	TRBD2	TGTGCCAGCAGCGTACGAAGCGGGAGTAGTACAGATACGCAGTATTTT	CASSVRSGSSTDTQYF
TRBV5-6	.	TRBJ2-7	.	TGTGCCAGCAGCTTGGGGGCGGGATCCTTTTACGAGCAGTACTTC	CASSLGAGSFYEQYF
TRBV7-2	.	TRBJ2-7	.	TGTGCCAGCAGCCGGAGATACGAGCAGTACTTC	CASSRRYEQYF
TRBV18	once	TRBJ2-1	.	TGTGCCAGCTCACCCCTCCGCAGGGACAATGAGCAGTTCTTC	CASSPLRRDNEQFF
TRBV6-5	.	TRBJ2-7	TRBD1	TGTGCCAGCAGTCGACAGGGTCTGAACGAGCAGTACTTC	CASSRQGLNEQYF
TRBV14	.	TRBJ2-7	TRBD1	TGTGCCAGCAGCCGACCGGGACAGGGCTACGAGCAGTACTTC	CASSRPGQGYEQYF
TRBV4-1	.	TRBJ1-6	TRBD1	TGCGCCAGCAGCCTTCAAGACAGGGGAGACTCACCCCTCCACTTT	CASSLQDRGDSPLHF
TRBV2	.	TRBJ1-5	.	TGTGCCAGCACCGAGGAGAACAATCAGCCCCAGCATTTT	CASTEENNQPQHF
TRBV19	.	TRBJ2-3	TRBD2	TGTGCCAGTAAGACTAGCGGTAGCACAGATACGCAGTATTTT	CASKTSGSTDTQYF
TRBV9	.	TRBJ2-3	.	TGTGCCAGCAGGCGGGACTCAGAGGCAGATACGCAGTATTTT	CASRRDSEADTQYF
TRBV7-9	.	TRBJ2-1	.	TGTGCCAGCAGCTTATCCTTCCCACGAGACAATGAGCAGTTCTTC	CASSLSFPRDNEQFF
TRBV3-1/TRBV3-2	.	TRBJ1-2	.	TGTGCCAGCAGCCCCCAGCGGGGGGCTGGTGGCTACACCTTC	CASSPQRGAGGYTF
TRBV28	.	TRBJ1-4	TRBD1	TGTGCCAGCATGAAAAGACAGGGTCGGTCGGGCGAAAAACTGTTTTTT	CASMKRQGRSGEKLFF
TRBV2	.	TRBJ2-1	.	TGTGCCAGCAGTCCTGGACTATTTGAGCAGTTCTTC	CASSPGLFEQFF
TRBV19	.	TRBJ2-2	TRBD1	TGTGCCAGCGGACAGGGGAACACCGGGGAGCTGTTTTTT	CASGQGNTGELFF
TRBV6-5	.	TRBJ2-7	.	TGTGCCAGCGAGTGGACCCTCGGGGACGAGCAGTACTTC	CASEWTLGDEQYF
TRBV5-4	few	TRBJ1-2	.	TGTGCCAGCAGCTCGGAGACCTCCAGGGGAATGGCGCGAGGCAACACCTTC	CASSSETSRGMARGNTF
TRBV5-1	.	TRBJ2-3	TRBD2	TGCGCCAGCAGCACGCTAGCGGGAGATTCAGATACGCAGTATTTT	CASSTLAGDSDTQYF
TRBV7-6	.	TRBJ1-5	.	TGTGCCAGCAGCTTAGGGGCAGGGATCAGCAATCAGCCCCAGCATTTT	CASSLGAGISNQPQHF
TRBV6-2/TRBV6-3	many	TRBJ2-2	.	TGTGCCAGCAGTTATGGGGGGACGGAGACCGGGGAGCTGTTTTTT	CASSYGGTETGELFF
TRBV5-6	.	TRBJ1-1	.	TGTGCCAGCAGCTTCGGGGAAGTCGCTGAAGCTTTCTTT	CASSFGEVAEAFF
TRBV2	.	TRBJ2-3	.	TGTGCCAGCAGTGTCGGTGGAGGTACTAGCACAGATACGCAGTATTTT	CASSVGGGTSTDTQYF
TRBV2	.	TRBJ1-1	TRBD1	TGTGCCAGCATGGACAGGGACACTGAAGCTTTCTTT	CASMDRDTEAFF
TRBV2	.	TRBJ2-7	TRBD1	TGTGCCAGCAGTTCCGGACAGGGCCCCTACGAGCAGTACTTC	CASSSGQGPYEQYF
TRBV12-5	.	TRBJ1-5	.	TGTGCTAGTCGTTGGACAAATCAGCCCCAGCATTTT	CASRWTNQPQHF
TRBV5-1	.	TRBJ1-2	TRBD1	TGCGCCAGCAGCAGACAGGGTCGGTATGGCTACACCTTC	CASSRQGRYGYTF
TRBV6-4	few	TRBJ2-2	TRBD1	TGTGCCAGCAGCCACAGGGGGGAGACCGGGGAGCTGTTTTTT	CASSHRGETGELFF
TRBV6-5	.	TRBJ2-5	TRBD1	TGTGCCAGCAGGGGGACAGGGAATCAAGAGACCCAGTACTTC	CASRGTGNQETQYF
TRBV19	few	TRBJ2-1	TRBD1	TGTGCCAGTAGTATGGGACAGGGGGCGACCAATGAGCAGTTCTTC	CASSMGQGATNEQFF
TRBV19	once	TRBJ1-5	.	TGTGCCAGTTGTAGGGGGGGATTGGGCAATCAGCCCCAGCATTTT	CASCRGGLGNQPQHF
TRBV19	.	TRBJ2-7	TRBD1	TGTGCCAGTAGGTCCCGGGACAGGGACGAGCAGTACTTC	CASRSRDRDEQYF
TRBV4-3	.	TRBJ1-1	.	TGCGCCAGCAGCCAAGACCTGGGGGCTGGTGAAGCTTTCTTT	CASSQDLGAGEAFF
TRBV5-1	.	TRBJ2-2	.	TGCGCCAGCAGCGGGCAGTTTAACACCGGGGAGCTGTTTTTT	CASSGQFNTGELFF
TRBV5-6	.	TRBJ1-2	TRBD1	TGTGCCAGCAGCCGGGACAGGGGGCTAGATGGCTACACCTTC	CASSRDRGLDGYTF
TRBV27	.	TRBJ2-1	.	TGTGCCAGCAGTTTCGGGAGCTGGAATGAGCAGTTCTTC	CASSFGSWNEQFF
TRBV4-2	.	TRBJ2-7	TRBD2	TGTGCCAGCAGCCAGGAGACTAGCGGGAGTTACGAGCAGTACTTC	CASSQETSGSYEQYF
TRBV7-2	many	TRBJ2-7	.	TGTGCCAGCAGCTTAGACGTCCGAAGCCTCGAGCAGTACTTC	CASSLDVRSLEQYF
TRBV19	.	TRBJ1-3	.	TGTGCCAGTAGTGTAACCGGGACAACTGGAAACACCATATATTTT	CASSVTGTTGNTIYF